The sequence of this T cell receptor beta chain was determined in a study of tumor and adjacent non-tumor tissue in lung cancer. The template was RNA from unsorted bulk tissue. This non-tumor lung sample came from over 3 cm beyond the tumor edge. V lost 7 bases to trimming and J lost 2 bases, with 13 bases between them. The CDR3 covers 13 residues. Germline loops: CDR1 SGHRS, CDR2 YFSETQ. TCRbeta libraries were built with three rounds of nested PCR, modified from ARM-PCR. Using its own MiXCR run on the multiplex PCR reads, TCRdb lists one record per CDR3 protein. The profile shows over 100,000 distinct CDR3 sequences, roughly two thirds of them singletons. In regard to this clonotype: Its specificity is not known.

Regarding the study as a whole: Patients with more diverse tumor TCRs had worse survival. Tumor repertoires had a smaller top 100 clone share than normal lung.

The TCR originated in a man between 60 and 70 years old with non-small cell lung cancer. This chain connects TRBV5-1 to TRBJ2-7; D remains unclear. Sequenced sample: distant non-tumor lung tissue. In nucleotides, the CDR3 is TGCGCCAGCTGCTCGCACGGAACCTACGAGCAGTACTTC. This codes for CASCSHGTYEQYF.